The 26 T cell receptor beta chains below come from one sample, sequenced in a study of T cell repertoires in cytomegalovirus infection. MiXCR was run by TCRdb on the reads, yielding one entry per CDR3 protein. The data show almost 500,000 distinct CDR3 sequences, approximately 10% seen once. The source material was PBMCs. The receptor set was obtained from a human donor in good health (CMV status not recorded). Some clones in this sample may be carry-over from other donors' samples.

As for this clonotype: A read error is possible here, since a much larger clone lies one base away. The chain uses TRBV6-2 or TRBV6-3 and TRBJ2-1; weak D call: TRBD1 (6 bases). The V end was cut by 5 bases, the J end by 5 bases, with 16 bases between. This CDR3 region has 15 residues. Looked up from germline, CDR1 is MNHEY and CDR2 is SVGEGT. The CDR3 DNA follows: TGTGCCAGCAGTAGAGCCATTCGGACAGACAATGAGCAGTTCTTC. Translation gives CASSRAIRTDNEQFF.

This clonotype was seen repeatedly, ten times or more. The chain carries TRBV29-1 and TRBJ2-2; the match to TRBD2 covers 10 bases. The CDR3 loop spans 14 amino acids. J gave up 5 bases and V 6 bases, and 6 bases lay outside the gene matches. Looked up from germline, CDR1 is SQVTM and CDR2 is ANQGSEA. This CDR3 reads CSVIGTSVTGELFF. CDR3 DNA sequence: TGCAGCGTCATCGGGACTAGCGTGACCGGGGAGCTGTTTTTT.

This clonotype was detected a few times. V usage is TRBV2 and J usage is TRBJ2-3, with D possibly being TRBD2 (5 bases). The CDR3 is 14 residues long. Germline CDR1 reads SNHLY; CDR2 reads FYNNEI. Trimming removed 3 bases from V and 5 bases from J, with 12 bases in between. CDR3: CASSEGFGVDTQYF. In DNA form, the CDR3 reads TGTGCCAGCAGTGAGGGGTTCGGGGTAGATACGCAGTATTTT.

This clonotype turned up a few times. This chain links TRBV20-1 with TRBJ1-5; 7 bases fit TRBD1. The germline gives CDR1 DFQATT, CDR2 SNEGSKA (reference sequence). The CDR3 is 15 amino acids. With 3 bases clipped from V and 4 bases from J, the junction kept 9 bases outside the gene matches. The CDR3 protein is CSASTGVNWNQPQHF. Here the CDR3 DNA reads TGCAGTGCTAGCACAGGGGTTAATTGGAATCAGCCCCAGCATTTT.

This clonotype came up a few times. This rearrangement joins TRBV11-2 to TRBJ1-2; D uncertain. CDR3 length: 15 residues. Germline values: CDR1 SGHAT, CDR2 FQNNGV. V gave up 2 bases and J gave up 4 bases, with 14 bases separating them. Here the CDR3 DNA reads TGTGCCAGCAGCTTATATCGGGCCCGTGGCTATGGCTACACCTTC. Residues: CASSLYRARGYGYTF. The full variable domain, its missing parts supplied by reference TRBV11-2 and TRBJ1-2, is EAGVAQSPRYKIIEKRQSVAFWCNPISGHATLYWYQQILGQGPKLLIQFQNNGVVDDSQLPKDRFSAERLKGVDSTLKIQPAKLEDSAVYLCASSLYRARGYGYTFGSGTRLTVV.

This clonotype appeared a few times. The chain combines TRBV19 with TRBJ2-4, with D tentatively TRBD2 (6 bases). Germline V gene lookup returns CDR1 LNHDA and CDR2 SQIVND (reference sequence). Trimming removed 3 bases at V and 7 bases at J, with 13 bases between. This CDR3 is built from 14 residues. This CDR3 reads CASSMGLRDNIQYF. The DNA for the CDR3 is TGTGCCAGTAGTATGGGACTGAGGGACAACATTCAGTACTTC.

This clonotype occurred a few times. This chain links TRBV19 with TRBJ1-2; the D gene is possibly TRBD1 (6 bases). The CDR3 is 14 residues long. With 9 bases removed from V and 4 bases from J, the gap between germline ends came to 18 bases. Looked up from germline, CDR1 is LNHDA and CDR2 is SQIVND (reference sequence). The chain's CDR3 is CASLGGLQAYGYTF. The CDR3 nucleotides are TGTGCCAGCCTTGGGGGGCTTCAGGCCTATGGCTACACCTTC.

This clonotype was picked up many times. This chain connects TRBV5-1 to TRBJ1-1; 7 nucleotides line up with TRBD1. The J segment lost 3 bases and the V segment lost 4 bases, leaving 9 bases of the junction unmatched. The germline V gene encodes CDR1 SGHRS and CDR2 YFSETQ. The CDR3 length is 15 residues. DNA for the CDR3: TGCGCCAGCAGCCCTACGACAGGGTTGGACACTGAAGCTTTCTTT. Protein sequence: CASSPTTGLDTEAFF.

V and J are TRBV29-1 and TRBJ2-1; D may be TRBD2 (5 bases). Deletions cut 3 bases from V and 6 bases from J, with 12 bases between. In germline, CDR1 is SQVTM, CDR2 ANQGSEA. This CDR3 has 13 residues. This chain's CDR3 is CSVEIGKGNEQFF. CDR3 nucleotides: TGCAGCGTTGAGATCGGGAAGGGCAATGAGCAGTTCTTC.

This clonotype was seen repeatedly, ten times or more. The rearrangement uses TRBV20-1 and TRBJ2-5; TRBD2 aligns across 14 bases. CDR1 and CDR2 (germline): DFQATT, SNEGSKA (reference sequence). The CDR3 has 15 amino acids. V lost 4 bases to trimming and J lost 9 bases; unmatched junction nucleotides: 10. The CDR3 DNA reads as TGCAGTGCTAAAACCGGGACTAGCGGGAGTGGGGCCCAGTACTTC. It translates to CSAKTGTSGSGAQYF.

This clonotype appeared many times. The rearrangement joins TRBV20-1 to TRBJ2-1; 7 bases fit TRBD1. CDR3 length: 13 residues. With V trimmed by 3 bases and J by 7 bases, 6 bases remained unmatched. CDR1 and CDR2 (germline): DFQATT, SNEGSKA (reference sequence). The CDR3 is CSARKGARNEQFF. The CDR3 bases are TGCAGTGCTAGGAAGGGGGCGCGTAATGAGCAGTTCTTC.

The genes are TRBV7-2 and TRBJ2-7; 10 bases fit TRBD2. This CDR3 is built from 16 residues. The J segment lost 1 base and the V segment lost 5 bases, leaving 8 bases of the junction unmatched. Germline V gene sequence: CDR1 SGHTA, CDR2 FQGNSA. CDR3 sequence reads: CASSPRAGLASYEQYF. The CDR3 DNA reads as TGTGCCAGCAGCCCCCGAGCGGGACTAGCGTCCTACGAGCAGTACTTC.

J is TRBJ1-1 and V is TRBV7-3; D call uncertain. V lost 2 bases, J lost 7 bases, and 11 bases lay in between. The CDR3 contains 13 residues. Germline V gene data show CDR1 as SGHTA and CDR2 as FQGTGA. The CDR3 DNA reads TGTGCCAGCAGCTTAGGCAGACAAATTGAAGCTTTCTTT. Protein: CASSLGRQIEAFF.

This rearrangement joins TRBV27 to TRBJ1-2, with TRBD1 as a possible D gene (5 bases). V shed 1 base and J shed 6 bases, with 15 bases lying between them. Germline V CDR1 and CDR2: MNHEY, SMNVEV (reference sequence). The CDR3 is made up of 15 amino acids. The CDR3 region is CASSLWGRAQNGYTF. CDR3 sequence (DNA): TGTGCCAGCAGTTTATGGGGCAGGGCTCAGAATGGCTACACCTTC.

This clonotype was recorded a few times. The chain employs TRBV7-9 and TRBJ1-4, with 8 bases fitting TRBD1. The CDR3 spans 15 residues. The trim removed 5 bases at V and 5 bases at J, leaving 7 bases unmatched. Germline V gene lookup returns CDR1 SEHNR and CDR2 FQNEAQ (reference sequence). CDR3 protein: CASSPRTGSNEKLFF. The CDR3 bases are TGTGCCAGCAGCCCCCGGACAGGGTCGAATGAAAAACTGTTTTTT.

In its sample, this clonotype was seen many times. CDR3 sequence reads: CASSSASTSTDTQYF. CDR3 nucleotides: TGTGCCAGCAGCTCCGCTAGCACTAGCACAGATACGCAGTATTTT. The chain combines TRBV7-9 with TRBJ2-3; a possible D gene is TRBD2 (5 bases). V was trimmed by 4 bases and J by 0 bases, leaving 11 bases between them. There are 15 residues in the CDR3. CDR1 is SEHNR and CDR2 is FQNEAQ in the germline V gene (reference sequence).

This chain joins TRBV19 and TRBJ1-3; D is uncertain. CDR3 length: 16 residues. CDR1 LNHDA and CDR2 SQIVND come from the germline V gene (reference sequence). Trimming removed 7 bases at V and 4 bases at J, with 20 bases between. The CDR3 region has the DNA TGTGCCAGTACCCCCGAGCCCGACGGAAGAGGAAACACCATATATTTT. Protein sequence: CASTPEPDGRGNTIYF.

This clonotype was recorded at least ten times. The DNA for the CDR3 is TGTGCCAGCAGCTTAGAATTAGCGGGGACGGGGTACAATGAGCAGTTCTTC. Amino acids: CASSLELAGTGYNEQFF. The chain carries TRBV7-3 and TRBJ2-1, with TRBD2 identical over 8 bases. Germline CDR1 reads SGHTA; CDR2 reads FQGTGA. The J segment lost 4 bases and the V segment lost 2 bases, leaving 10 bases of the junction unmatched. The CDR3 sequence is 17 residues long.

This clonotype occurred a few times. This sequence joins TRBV19 and TRBJ1-1, with D possibly TRBD1 on 5 matching bases. Germline lookup yields CDR1 LNHDA and CDR2 SQIVND (reference sequence). The CDR3 runs 13 residues. Trimming took off 3 bases at V and 1 base at J, with 6 bases between the two ends. Here the CDR3 DNA reads TGTGCCAGTAGTATCGGACAGAACACTGAAGCTTTCTTT. It is translated as CASSIGQNTEAFF.

This clonotype was detected many times. The chain uses TRBV2 and TRBJ1-4; D unclear. Trimming left V 3 bases short and J 0 bases short, with 5 bases between. CDR3 length: 14 residues. In germline, CDR1 is SNHLY, CDR2 FYNNEI. Here the CDR3 DNA reads TGTGCCAGCAGTGAGGGTGCAACTAATGAAAAACTGTTTTTT. This codes for CASSEGATNEKLFF.

This clonotype was seen many times. In DNA form, the CDR3 reads TGTGCCAGCAGCTTGGAAGGGTCTGGGGCCAACGTCCTGACTTTC. It encodes CASSLEGSGANVLTF. The chain uses TRBV3-1 and TRBJ2-6; D ambiguous. Trimming removed 5 bases at V and 1 base at J, with 9 bases between. The CDR3 has 15 amino acids. Looked up from germline, CDR1 is LGHDT and CDR2 is YNNKEL (reference sequence). The full variable domain, its missing parts supplied by reference TRBV3-1 and TRBJ2-6, is DTAVSQTPKYLVTQMGNDKSIKCEQNLGHDTMYWYKQDSKKFLKIMFSYNNKELIINETVPNRFSPKSPDKAHLNLHINSLELGDSAVYFCASSLEGSGANVLTFGAGSRLTVL.

The chain employs TRBV5-4 and TRBJ2-2, with 11 bases aligning to TRBD1. The J segment lost 5 bases and the V segment lost 9 bases, leaving 6 bases of the junction unmatched. CDR3 length: 14 residues. Germline lookup yields CDR1 SGHNT and CDR2 YYREEE (reference sequence). The CDR3, as DNA: TGTGCCATTGGACAGGGGGCTAGTACCGGGGAGCTGTTTTTT. It encodes CAIGQGASTGELFF.

This clonotype was picked up many times. The rearrangement uses TRBV28 and TRBJ2-7; weak D call: TRBD2 (7 bases). Trimming stripped 7 bases from V and 7 bases from J, with 17 bases between. Germline V gene sequence: CDR1 MDHEN, CDR2 SYDVKM. This CDR3 spans 13 amino acids. The CDR3 sequence: CASKAPGGGEQYF. In DNA form, the CDR3 reads TGTGCCAGCAAAGCCCCGGGGGGCGGGGAGCAGTACTTC.

This clonotype was counted ten times or more. The chain joins TRBV4-2 to TRBJ1-2, with a tentative D call TRBD1 (6 bases). The CDR3 spans 17 residues. Germline values: CDR1 LGHNA, CDR2 YNFKEQ. V dropped 7 bases and J dropped 0 bases, with 21 bases sitting between them. The CDR3 nucleotides read TGTGCCAGCACCCCCTCCCTACAGGGTGGAGCTAACTATGGCTACACCTTC. Residues: CASTPSLQGGANYGYTF.

This clonotype showed up many times. The V call is TRBV10-3, the J call TRBJ1-1, with a tentative D call TRBD1 (5 bases). CDR3 size: 13 residues. Germline CDR1 and CDR2: ENHRY and SYGVKD. The V end lost 7 bases, the J end lost 3 bases, and 12 bases lay between the germline ends. Here the CDR3 reads CAIKRDEDTEAFF. CDR3 DNA: TGTGCCATCAAGAGGGACGAGGACACTGAAGCTTTCTTT.

This clonotype has ten or more counts. The V and J genes are TRBV20-1 and TRBJ2-5; D may be TRBD1 (5 bases). V gave up 5 bases and J gave up 5 bases, with 15 bases separating them. This CDR3 region has 13 residues. From germline, CDR1 is DFQATT and CDR2 SNEGSKA (reference sequence). CDR3 in DNA: TGCAGTGCTCCACAGACAGATCGGGAGACCCAGTACTTC. Its protein product is CSAPQTDRETQYF.